Shown below are 3 T cell receptor beta chains from a single sample sequenced in a study of T cell responses to AZD1222 COVID-19 vaccine. The assay was immunoSEQ multiplex PCR, and TCRdb's table has in-frame clones only and misses some. The sample holds 97,000 or so clones, roughly nine tenths seen once. The sequenced sample was peripheral blood, obtained 28 days after the second AZD1222 dose. The receptors shown here come from an adult who received the AZD1222 COVID-19 vaccine.

The rearrangement links TRBV28 to TRBJ1-6, with D maybe TRBD1 (5 bases). The germline V gene encodes CDR1 MDHEN and CDR2 SYDVKM. V shed 8 bases and J shed 6 bases, with 14 bases lying between them. This CDR3 has 14 amino acids. The CDR3 here is CASSRGTINSPLHF. In nucleotides, the CDR3 is TGTGCCAGCTCCCGGGGCACTATTAATTCACCCCTCCACTTT.

The genes are TRBV27 and TRBJ2-1; 7 bases match TRBD1. The CDR3 length is 15 residues. V was clipped by 5 bases and J by 7 bases; unmatched bases: 11. The germline gives CDR1 MNHEY, CDR2 SMNVEV (reference sequence). The CDR3 sequence is CASSRDRDTENEQFF. The CDR3 nucleotides read TGTGCCAGCAGTCGCGACAGGGACACGGAGAATGAGCAGTTCTTC.

This sequence joins TRBV4-1 and TRBJ2-7; D not certain. CDR3 length: 14 residues. The germline V gene encodes CDR1 MGHRA and CDR2 YSYEKL. V lost 4 bases, J lost 4 bases, and 14 bases lay in between. CDR3 sequence reads: CASSLYDKSYEQYF. The DNA of the CDR3 is TGCGCCAGCAGCCTATACGACAAGTCGTACGAGCAGTACTTC.